This record covers a single T cell receptor beta chain. Its antigen remains unknown. Multiple sclerosis controls were treatment-naive patients with stable or active relapsing-remitting disease. Negative magnetic isolation gave CD8+ and CD4+ cells; FACS enriched CD8+ TEMRA. RNA, at roughly 0.45 to 1 ug, was reverse transcribed with random hexamers. Across 54 Vbeta and 13 Jbeta, immunoSEQ multiplex PCR amplified TCR beta CDR3. TCRdb reanalysed the immunoSEQ multiplex PCR reads using MiXCR and keeps one entry per CDR3 protein. The table lists 250,000 or so distinct CDR3 sequences, just over 90% of them singletons. This sample is drawn from a study of CD8 T cells in Susac syndrome. Findings and caveats of the study: The study conceded that relatively few individuals underwent its TCR sequencing and HLA analysis.

V gave up 5 bases and J gave up 5 bases; unmatched junction bases: 8. The germline gives CDR1 SGHVS, CDR2 FQNEAQ. The CDR3 is made up of 15 amino acids. The sequence was obtained from a human donor with multiple sclerosis. V is TRBV7-8 and J is TRBJ1-5; 8 bases match TRBD1. The sequencing sample was made of CD4+ T cells from PBMCs. The CDR3 DNA reads as TGTGCCAGCAGCCCTCGGACAGGGACTTATCAGCCCCAGCATTTT. Translating it yields CASSPRTGTYQPQHF.